Each of the 4 T cell receptor beta chains below was sequenced from the same sample in a study of T-cell reconstitution after alpha-beta-depleted transplantation in children (dated by TCRdb to 2016 to 2017). The treatment or condition label on this specimen signifies: allogeneic hematopoietic cell transplantation with graft depleted of TCRalphabeta T cells and CD19 B cells. Libraries were constructed by PCR. This sample was sequenced with an Illumina HiSeq 2500. Molecular barcoding was employed in the preparation of TCR libraries, with unique molecular identifiers being used to normalize TCRbeta repertoire quantification. TCRdb reprocessing: public reads trimmed at Q25 with fastp, clones called with MiXCR, in-frame beta chains kept. Rows matching on CDR3 protein sequence are summarized as one entry with the most common DNA and genes. The sample profile shows about 200,000 distinct CDR3 sequences; around 7.7% of them were found once. The ten largest clones take up 35% of the sample.

Sequences were derived from PBMCs, mostly from graft donor cells, sampled 360 days after TCRalphabeta/CD19-depleted stem cell transplant. All receptors come from a male patient between 2 and 10 years old who had a stem cell transplant for acute myeloid leukemia, so the T cells may come from the graft donor.

This clonotype occurred a few times. V is TRBV12-3 or TRBV12-4 and J is TRBJ2-1; no reliable D call. This CDR3 has 12 amino acids. V was trimmed by 4 bases and J by 5 bases, leaving 6 bases between them. This chain's CDR3 is CASSSYDNEQFF. The CDR3, as DNA: TGTGCCAGCAGTTCGTATGACAATGAGCAGTTCTTC.

This clonotype was observed a handful of times. The chain carries TRBV4-1 and TRBJ2-1, with a tentative D call TRBD1 (6 bases). This CDR3 region has 17 residues. With 0 bases removed from V and 2 bases from J, the gap between germline ends came to 14 bases. Per the germline V gene, CDR1 is MGHRA and CDR2 is YSYEKL. The CDR3 coding sequence is TGCGCCAGCAGCCAAGATGACCAGGGGATGGCCTACAATGAGCAGTTCTTC. Its protein product is CASSQDDQGMAYNEQFF.

J is TRBJ2-2 and V is TRBV20-1; 12 bases match TRBD2. From germline, CDR1 is DFQATT and CDR2 SNEGSKA (reference sequence). This CDR3 has 15 amino acids. J was trimmed by 7 bases and V by 6 bases; bases with no gene match: 9. The CDR3 is CSAPGTSGSGGELFF. CDR3 DNA: TGCAGTGCGCCTGGGACTAGCGGGTCAGGCGGGGAGCTGTTTTTT.

This clonotype came up many times. The V and J genes are TRBV27 and TRBJ2-2; D unclear. Trimming shortened V by 3 bases and J by 5 bases, and 10 bases separated the two germline ends. Per germline, CDR1 MNHEY and CDR2 SMNVEV (reference sequence). This CDR3 region has 14 residues. This chain's CDR3 is CASSFLRRTGELFF. For the CDR3, the DNA is TGTGCCAGCAGTTTCCTACGTAGGACCGGGGAGCTGTTTTTT.